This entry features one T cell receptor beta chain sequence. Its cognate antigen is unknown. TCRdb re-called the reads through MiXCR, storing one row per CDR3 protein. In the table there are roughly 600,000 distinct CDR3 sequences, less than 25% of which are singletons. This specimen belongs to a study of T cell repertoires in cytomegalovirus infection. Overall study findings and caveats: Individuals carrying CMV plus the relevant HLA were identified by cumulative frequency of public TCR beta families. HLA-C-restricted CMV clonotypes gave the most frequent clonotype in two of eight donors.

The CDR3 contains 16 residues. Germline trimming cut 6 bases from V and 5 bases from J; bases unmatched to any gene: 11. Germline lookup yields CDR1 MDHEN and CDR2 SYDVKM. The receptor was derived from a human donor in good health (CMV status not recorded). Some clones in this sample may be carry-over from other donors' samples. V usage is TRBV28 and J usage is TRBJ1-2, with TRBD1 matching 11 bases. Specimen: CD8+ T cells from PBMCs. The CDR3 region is CASSRDRGFGVYGYTF. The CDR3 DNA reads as TGTGCCAGCAGCCGGGACAGGGGGTTTGGAGTTTATGGCTACACCTTC.